The 8 T cell receptor beta chains reported below all come from one sample, sequenced in a study of blood T cells in healthy people across ages. Alongside a J-beta primer mix, a sample-barcoded 5' primer served in a second PCR lasting about 7 to 12 cycles. MiXCR, applied by TCRdb to the 5' RACE reads, yields one record per CDR3 protein. Of roughly 1,300,000 distinct CDR3 sequences listed, approximately 59% are singletons. Sequencing was carried out using blood. Every receptor here comes from a man between 18 and 29 years old in good health.

This clonotype was picked up a small number of times. The V and J genes are TRBV6-6 and TRBJ1-6, with 10 bases identical to TRBD1. The CDR3 loop spans 15 amino acids. CDR1 and CDR2 from the germline V gene are MNHNY and SVGAGI (reference sequence). Losses at the gene ends were 5 bases for V and 8 bases for J; bases not matched to a gene: 6. This CDR3 is CASSLRDRGYSPLHF. The CDR3 nucleotides read TGTGCCAGCAGTCTCCGGGACAGGGGATATTCACCCCTCCACTTT.

The J gene is TRBJ2-2, the V gene TRBV20-1, with D unresolved. The germline gives CDR1 DFQATT, CDR2 SNEGSKA (reference sequence). The CDR3 runs 15 residues. V lost 0 bases and J 1 base, leaving 9 bases between the germline ends. The CDR3 loop is CSARDLWKNTGELFF. CDR3 nucleotides: TGCAGTGCTAGAGATCTTTGGAAGAACACCGGGGAGCTGTTTTTT.

J is TRBJ2-5 and V is TRBV7-8; D tentatively reads TRBD1 or TRBD2 (6 bases each). CDR3 length: 15 residues. The germline V and J ends were trimmed by 0 bases and 4 bases, with 12 bases remaining between them. The germline V gene has CDR1 SGHVS and CDR2 FQNEAQ. CDR3 in DNA: TGTGCCAGCAGCTTAGCGCTAGGAGGGGGAGAGACCCAGTACTTC. Residues: CASSLALGGGETQYF.

This chain uses TRBV2 with TRBJ2-1; TRBD2 matches 10 bases. The CDR3 contains 15 residues. The germline gives CDR1 SNHLY, CDR2 FYNNEI. J gave up 9 bases and V 6 bases, and 11 bases lay outside the gene matches. In nucleotides, the CDR3 is TGTGCCAGCAGGCTAAGCGGGAGGGCGGGAGGTGAGCAGTTCTTC. Amino acids: CASRLSGRAGGEQFF.

This clonotype was picked up many times. This sequence joins TRBV20-1 and TRBJ2-1; 13 bases are shared with TRBD2. The germline V gene encodes CDR1 DFQATT and CDR2 SNEGSKA (reference sequence). After removal of 3 bases from V and 4 bases from J, the junction contained 3 bases not matched to a gene. The CDR3 runs 15 residues. The CDR3 spells CSARPGLAGYNEQFF. CDR3 DNA: TGCAGTGCTAGGCCGGGACTAGCGGGATACAATGAGCAGTTCTTC.

The V and J genes are TRBV20-1 and TRBJ2-5, with 14 nucleotides matching TRBD2. Germline V gene data show CDR1 as DFQATT and CDR2 as SNEGSKA (reference sequence). Germline trimming cut 6 bases from V and 0 bases from J; bases unmatched to any gene: 12. CDR3 size: 18 residues. The CDR3 loop is CSANPGTSGGPYQETQYF. The CDR3 DNA is TGCAGTGCAAATCCAGGGACTAGCGGGGGACCGTACCAAGAGACCCAGTACTTC.

The V gene is TRBV3-1, the J gene TRBJ2-2; possibly TRBD1 for D (6 bases). CDR3 length: 14 residues. The V gene lost 7 bases and the J gene lost 8 bases, with 17 bases spanning the gap. Germline V gene sequence: CDR1 LGHDT, CDR2 YNNKEL (reference sequence). CDR3 in DNA: TGTGCCAGCACCCCGCATCAGGGGCCGGGGGAGCTGTTTTTT. It codes for CASTPHQGPGELFF.

This clonotype was detected a few times. The chain couples TRBV4-3 to TRBJ2-5; D is uncertain. This CDR3 has 15 residues. The V end was cut by 4 bases, the J end by 1 base, with 13 bases between. The germline gives CDR1 LGHNA, CDR2 YSLEER. The CDR3 coding sequence is TGCGCCAGCAGCCCACGACGAGACATCCAAGAGACCCAGTACTTC. Encoded protein: CASSPRRDIQETQYF.